A selection of T cell receptor beta chains follows, all from one sample in a study of blood T cells in healthy people across ages. In TCRdb, the 5' RACE reads were re-called with MiXCR into one record per CDR3 protein. This sample has 600,000 to 800,000 distinct CDR3 sequences, with roughly 21% found just once. The sequenced sample consisted of blood. The receptor source for this set is a man between 65 and 85 years old in good health. The CDR3 runs from the conserved cysteine through the conserved F or W. Fields, in order: D gene, clone size, V gene, J gene, CDR3 DNA, CDR3 protein. A D gene is named only where the DNA matches it firmly. Clone size is shown for a subset of rows, as once, few, many or a class of expanded clone.

>NA|NA|TRBV21-1|TRBJ2-7
TGTGCCAGCAGCAAGGGGCAGGGGGGGATCTACGAGCAGTACTTC
CASSKGQGGIYEQYF
>NA|many|TRBV12-3/TRBV12-4|TRBJ2-1
TGTGCCAGCAGCCTACACTTGCGCAGCTCCTACAATGAGCAGTTCTTC
CASSLHLRSSYNEQFF
>TRBD1|NA|TRBV20-1|TRBJ1-2
TGCAGTGCTAGAGTGACAGGGGGCATCTATGGCTACACCTTC
CSARVTGGIYGYTF
>TRBD1|NA|TRBV5-1|TRBJ1-4
TGCGCCAGCAGCAACGGACAGGGCTCCGAAAAACTGTTTTTT
CASSNGQGSEKLFF
>TRBD1|NA|TRBV20-1|TRBJ1-5
TGCAGTGTTCTTCAGGGGGCATATAGCAATCAGCTCCAGCATTTT
CSVLQGAYSNQLQHF
>NA|NA|TRBV13|TRBJ2-5
TGTGCCAGCAGCCTTTTCAGGGGAGGAGAGACCCAGTACTTC
CASSLFRGGETQYF
>NA|NA|TRBV12-3/TRBV12-4|TRBJ2-7
TGTGCCAGCAGTTTTACAGGGAGACCCTACGAGCAGTACTTC
CASSFTGRPYEQYF
>TRBD1|NA|TRBV10-3|TRBJ2-2
TGTGCCATTCAGGGGGCCGGTGGTACCGGGGAGCTGTTTTTT
CAIQGAGGTGELFF
>NA|NA|TRBV15|TRBJ2-4
TGTGCCACCAGCAGAGATTCGATTGGCAGGCAGAACATTCAGTACTTC
CATSRDSIGRQNIQYF
>TRBD2|many|TRBV13|TRBJ2-5
TGTGCCAGCACACTAGCGGGAGATGCGGCACGGGAGACCCAGTACTTC
CASTLAGDAARETQYF
>TRBD2|few|TRBV28|TRBJ2-1
TGTGCCAGCAGTTTCTTCGGGAGGGGCTACAATGAGCAGTTCTTC
CASSFFGRGYNEQFF
>NA|NA|TRBV7-9|TRBJ1-4
TGCGCCAGCACCGACTGGGGGACAAATGAAAAACTGTTTTTT
CASTDWGTNEKLFF
>NA|NA|TRBV9|TRBJ2-5
TGTGCCAGCAGCGTTGTGCCGGGACCCCTACAAGAGACCCAGTACTTC
CASSVVPGPLQETQYF
>NA|NA|TRBV24-1|TRBJ1-2
TGTGCCACCAGTGACGTCAGGGAGTCCGGCTACACCTTC
CATSDVRESGYTF
>TRBD2|few|TRBV20-1|TRBJ2-3
TGCAGTGCCCTTAGCGGGAGGGGGTTGGGAGATACGCAGTATTTT
CSALSGRGLGDTQYF
>NA|NA|TRBV6-2/TRBV6-3|TRBJ1-2
TGTGCCAGCAGTCTACCTGGGTGGGGCTACACCTTC
CASSLPGWGYTF
>TRBD2|NA|TRBV5-4|TRBJ2-3
TGTGCCAGCAGCCCTGGACTAGCGGGTCCTAGCACAGATACGCAGTATTTT
CASSPGLAGPSTDTQYF
>TRBD2|NA|TRBV7-2|TRBJ2-7
TGTGCCAGCAGCCGTGGGCTAGCGGTGAGCTCCTACGAGCAGTACTTC
CASSRGLAVSSYEQYF
>NA|few|TRBV25-1|TRBJ2-3
TGTGCCAGCAGTGAATACCTAGATACGCAGTATTTT
CASSEYLDTQYF
>NA|many|TRBV6-5|TRBJ2-1
TGTGCCAGCAGGAGAAACAATGAGCAGTTCTTC
CASRRNNEQFF
>TRBD1|NA|TRBV12-3/TRBV12-4|TRBJ1-1
TGTGCCAGCAGTTTAGGGAGAGGGGGCAATTTGAACACTGAAGCTTTCTTT
CASSLGRGGNLNTEAFF
>TRBD2|NA|TRBV3-1|TRBJ2-3
TGTGCCAGCAGCCTGTTTCAGCGGGAGGGCCGCGGAGATACGCAGTATTTT
CASSLFQREGRGDTQYF
>TRBD2|NA|TRBV5-1|TRBJ2-3
TGCGCCAGCAGCTTGGTCCTAGCGGGAGGGCCTCCTAGCACAGATACGCAGTATTTT
CASSLVLAGGPPSTDTQYF
>NA|few|TRBV29-1|TRBJ1-2
TGCAGCGTTCAGGCTTCTGGCTATGGCTACACCTTC
CSVQASGYGYTF
>NA|few|TRBV7-2|TRBJ2-5
TGTGCCGGCAGCTTTGGGGCGGTAGAGACCCAGTACTTC
CAGSFGAVETQYF
>NA|few|TRBV12-3/TRBV12-4|TRBJ1-1
TGTGCCAGCAGCGTCGGGGGTAGTGGAACTGAAGCTTTCTTT
CASSVGGSGTEAFF
>NA|many|TRBV7-8|TRBJ2-7
TGTGCCAGCAGCAAGATGACTGGAGGGTCCTACGAGCAGTACTTC
CASSKMTGGSYEQYF
>NA|NA|TRBV6-2/TRBV6-3|TRBJ2-1
TGTGCCAGCAGTTCGGACGTAGGGGAAGGGCCCGTCAATGAGCAGTTCTTC
CASSSDVGEGPVNEQFF
>NA|NA|TRBV7-2|TRBJ2-6
TGTGCCAGCAGCCCTTCTGGGGTCAACGTCCTGACTTTC
CASSPSGVNVLTF
>TRBD1|few|TRBV5-1|TRBJ2-7
TGCGCCAGCAGACGGGGACAGGGTCTAAACGAGCAGTACTTC
CASRRGQGLNEQYF
>TRBD1|many|TRBV20-1|TRBJ2-5
TGCAGTGCTAGAGATCTAAGGGACAGGGCGGCACAAGAGACCCAGTACTTC
CSARDLRDRAAQETQYF
>NA|many|TRBV7-8|TRBJ1-2
TGTGCCAGCAGTCTCGCGGACAGAAACTATGGCTACACCTTC
CASSLADRNYGYTF
>NA|NA|TRBV9|TRBJ2-5
TGTGCCAGCAGCGTATCGGGAAACCAAGGGACCCAGTACTTC
CASSVSGNQGTQYF
>TRBD2|few|TRBV9|TRBJ2-7
TGTGCCAGCAGCCGAAGCGGGAGGGGCGAGAACGAGCAGTACTTC
CASSRSGRGENEQYF
>TRBD1|few|TRBV6-2/TRBV6-3|TRBJ2-3
TGTGCCAGCAGTTATTCGAGACAGGGTTCGCGGGATACGCAGTATTTT
CASSYSRQGSRDTQYF
>NA|few|TRBV14|TRBJ1-3
TGTGCCAGCAGCCAAGATGTCGCAGCCGGCTCTGGAAACACCATATATTTT
CASSQDVAAGSGNTIYF
>TRBD1|few|TRBV10-3|TRBJ2-7
TGTGCCATCACCAACGGACAGGTTTTCTACGAGCAGTACTTC
CAITNGQVFYEQYF
>NA|few|TRBV7-6|TRBJ2-2
TGTGCCAGCAGCTCAGTTTATAACGGACGTCCCGGGGAGCTGTTTTTT
CASSSVYNGRPGELFF
>TRBD2|few|TRBV20-1|TRBJ2-7
TGCAGTGCTAGAGATCCAAGGACTAGAGACGAGCAGTACTTC
CSARDPRTRDEQYF
>NA|few|TRBV6-6|TRBJ1-3
TGTGCCAGCAGTTTCAGAGCAGTGTCGTTAAACACCATATATTTT
CASSFRAVSLNTIYF
>NA|many|TRBV5-1|TRBJ1-4
TGCGCCAGCAGCCCGAGGCCAGATGAAAAACTGTTTTTT
CASSPRPDEKLFF
>TRBD2|many|TRBV20-1|TRBJ2-3
TGCAGTGCCAGACTAGCGGGAGGGCGGGTGGATACGCAGTATTTT
CSARLAGGRVDTQYF
>NA|NA|TRBV2|TRBJ2-6
TGTGCCAGCAGTGAGTCGCAGGGCGGTGGGGCCAACGTCCTGACTTTC
CASSESQGGGANVLTF
>NA|many|TRBV7-7|TRBJ2-5
TGTGCTAGCAGCTTAGCGGAGAAAGAGACCCAGTACTTC
CASSLAEKETQYF
>TRBD2|NA|TRBV2|TRBJ2-3
TGTGCCAGCAGCCGGGAGGGAGGCACAGATACGCAGTATTTT
CASSREGGTDTQYF
>TRBD2|NA|TRBV5-1|TRBJ2-3
TGCGCCAGCAAGTGGACTAGCGGGGGGACAGATACGCAGTATTTT
CASKWTSGGTDTQYF
>TRBD2|few|TRBV5-6|TRBJ2-3
TGTGCCAGCAGCGGTTTGACTAGCGATAGCACAGATACGCAGTATTTT
CASSGLTSDSTDTQYF
>NA|many|TRBV5-1|TRBJ2-7
TGTGCCAGCAGCACCAACTACGAGCAGTACTTC
CASSTNYEQYF
>TRBD2|NA|TRBV9|TRBJ2-3
TGTGCCAGCAGCCTAGGACTAGCCCACACAGATACGCAGTATTTT
CASSLGLAHTDTQYF
>TRBD2|few|TRBV6-2/TRBV6-3|TRBJ2-7
TGTGCCAGCAGTTCCGCGGGACTAGCGTACTACGAGCAGTACTTC
CASSSAGLAYYEQYF